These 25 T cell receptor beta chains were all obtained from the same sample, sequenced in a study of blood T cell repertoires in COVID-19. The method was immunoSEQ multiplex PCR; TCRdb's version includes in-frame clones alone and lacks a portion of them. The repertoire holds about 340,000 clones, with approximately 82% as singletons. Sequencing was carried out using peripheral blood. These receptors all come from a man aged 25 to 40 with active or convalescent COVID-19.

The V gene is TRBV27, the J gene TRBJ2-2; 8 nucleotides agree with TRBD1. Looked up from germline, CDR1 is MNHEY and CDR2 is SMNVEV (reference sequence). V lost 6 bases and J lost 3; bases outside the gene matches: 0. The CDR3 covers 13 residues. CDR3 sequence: CASRTGDTGELFF. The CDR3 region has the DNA TGTGCCAGCAGGACAGGGGACACCGGGGAGCTGTTTTTT.

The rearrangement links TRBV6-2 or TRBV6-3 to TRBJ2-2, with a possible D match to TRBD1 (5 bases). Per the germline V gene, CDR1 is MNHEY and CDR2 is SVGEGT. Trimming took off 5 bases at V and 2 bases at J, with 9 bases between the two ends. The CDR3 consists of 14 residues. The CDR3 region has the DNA TGTGCCAGCAGTAAACAGGTTAACACCGGGGAGCTGTTTTTT. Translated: CASSKQVNTGELFF.

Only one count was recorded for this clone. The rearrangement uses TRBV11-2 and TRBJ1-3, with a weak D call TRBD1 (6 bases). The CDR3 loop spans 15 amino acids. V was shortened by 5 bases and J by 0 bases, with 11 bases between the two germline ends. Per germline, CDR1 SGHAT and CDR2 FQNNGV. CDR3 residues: CASSPQGLSGNTIYF. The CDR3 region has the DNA TGTGCCAGCAGCCCACAGGGCCTCTCTGGAAACACCATATATTTT.

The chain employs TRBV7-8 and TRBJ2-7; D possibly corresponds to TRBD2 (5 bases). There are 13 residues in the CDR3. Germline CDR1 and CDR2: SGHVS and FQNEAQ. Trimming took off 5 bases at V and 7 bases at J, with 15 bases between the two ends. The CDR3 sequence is CASSQLRTGEQYF. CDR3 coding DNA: TGTGCCAGCAGCCAACTCCGGACGGGAGAGCAGTACTTC.

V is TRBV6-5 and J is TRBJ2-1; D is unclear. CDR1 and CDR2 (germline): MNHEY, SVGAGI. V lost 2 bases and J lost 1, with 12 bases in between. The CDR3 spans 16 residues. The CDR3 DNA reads TGTGCCAGCAGTTACGGGCAATACTTTTCCTACAATGAGCAGTTCTTC. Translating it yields CASSYGQYFSYNEQFF.

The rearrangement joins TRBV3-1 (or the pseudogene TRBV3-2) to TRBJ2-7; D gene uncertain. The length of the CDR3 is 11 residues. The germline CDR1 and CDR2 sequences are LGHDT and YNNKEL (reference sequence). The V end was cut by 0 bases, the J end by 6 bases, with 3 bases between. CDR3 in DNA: TGTGCCAGCAGCCAAGACCGCGAGCAGTACTTC. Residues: CASSQDREQYF.

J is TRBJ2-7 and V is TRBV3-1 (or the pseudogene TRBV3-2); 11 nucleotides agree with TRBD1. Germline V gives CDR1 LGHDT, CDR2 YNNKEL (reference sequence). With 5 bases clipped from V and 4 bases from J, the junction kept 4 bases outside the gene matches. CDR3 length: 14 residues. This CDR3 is CASSSRDRGYEQYF. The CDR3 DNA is TGTGCCAGCAGCTCCCGGGACAGGGGGTACGAGCAGTACTTC.

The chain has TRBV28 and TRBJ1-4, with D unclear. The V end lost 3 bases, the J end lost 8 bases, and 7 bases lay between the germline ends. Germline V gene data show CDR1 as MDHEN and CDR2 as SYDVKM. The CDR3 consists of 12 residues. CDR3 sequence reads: CASSLVHEKLFF. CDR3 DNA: TGTGCCAGCAGTTTGGTACACGAAAAACTGTTTTTT.

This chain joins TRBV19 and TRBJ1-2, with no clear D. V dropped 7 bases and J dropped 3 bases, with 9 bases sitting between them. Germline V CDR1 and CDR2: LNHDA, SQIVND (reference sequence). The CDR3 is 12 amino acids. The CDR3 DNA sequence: TGTGCCAGTATGCGGGATTACTATGGCTACACCTTC. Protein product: CASMRDYYGYTF.

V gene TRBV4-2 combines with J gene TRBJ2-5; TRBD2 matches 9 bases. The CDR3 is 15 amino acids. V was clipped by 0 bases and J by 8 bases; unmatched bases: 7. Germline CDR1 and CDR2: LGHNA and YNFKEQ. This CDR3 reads CASSQEREGRITQYF. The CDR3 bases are TGTGCCAGCAGCCAAGAGCGGGAGGGCCGGATTACCCAGTACTTC.

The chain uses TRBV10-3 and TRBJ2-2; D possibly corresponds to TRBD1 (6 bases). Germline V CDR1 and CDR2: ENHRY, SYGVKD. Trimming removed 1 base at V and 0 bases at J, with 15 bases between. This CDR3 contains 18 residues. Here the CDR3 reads CAISEFRTDGANTGELFF. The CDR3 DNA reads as TGTGCCATCAGTGAGTTCAGGACAGACGGCGCGAACACCGGGGAGCTGTTTTTT.

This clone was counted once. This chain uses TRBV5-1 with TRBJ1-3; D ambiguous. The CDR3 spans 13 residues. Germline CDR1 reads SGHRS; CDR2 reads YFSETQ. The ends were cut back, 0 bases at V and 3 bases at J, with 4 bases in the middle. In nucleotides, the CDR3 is TGCGCCAGCAGCTTGGCGTATGGAAACACCATATATTTT. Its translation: CASSLAYGNTIYF.

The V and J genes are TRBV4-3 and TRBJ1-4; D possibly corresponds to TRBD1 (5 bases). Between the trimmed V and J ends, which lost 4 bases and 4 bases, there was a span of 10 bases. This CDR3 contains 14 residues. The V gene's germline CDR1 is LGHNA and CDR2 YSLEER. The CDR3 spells CASSPQGFNEKLFF. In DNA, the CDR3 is TGCGCCAGCAGCCCGCAGGGCTTTAATGAAAAACTGTTTTTT.

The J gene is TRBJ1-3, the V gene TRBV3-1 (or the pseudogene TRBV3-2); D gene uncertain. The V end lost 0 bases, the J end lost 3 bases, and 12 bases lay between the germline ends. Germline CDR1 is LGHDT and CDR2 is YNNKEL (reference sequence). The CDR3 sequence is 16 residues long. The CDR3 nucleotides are TGTGCCAGCAGCCAAGATACGGTGGTTAGTGGAAACACCATATATTTT. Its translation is CASSQDTVVSGNTIYF.

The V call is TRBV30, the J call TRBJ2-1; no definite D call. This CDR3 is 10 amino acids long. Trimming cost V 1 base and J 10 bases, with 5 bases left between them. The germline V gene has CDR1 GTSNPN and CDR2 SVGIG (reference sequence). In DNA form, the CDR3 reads TGTGCCTGGAGTGCGAGGGAGCAGTTCTTC. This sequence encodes CAWSAREQFF.

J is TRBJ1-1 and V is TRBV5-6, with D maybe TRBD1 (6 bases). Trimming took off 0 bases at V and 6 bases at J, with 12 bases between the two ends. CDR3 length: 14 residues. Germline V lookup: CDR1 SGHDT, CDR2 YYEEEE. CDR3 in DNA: TGTGCCAGCAGCTTGGACACAGGGCCGGCTGAAGCTTTCTTT. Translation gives CASSLDTGPAEAFF.

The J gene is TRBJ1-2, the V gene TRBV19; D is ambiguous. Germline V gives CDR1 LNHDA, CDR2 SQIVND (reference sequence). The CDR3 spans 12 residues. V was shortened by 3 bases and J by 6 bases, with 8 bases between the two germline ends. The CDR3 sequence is CASSMRADGYTF. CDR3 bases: TGTGCCAGTAGTATGAGGGCTGATGGCTACACCTTC.

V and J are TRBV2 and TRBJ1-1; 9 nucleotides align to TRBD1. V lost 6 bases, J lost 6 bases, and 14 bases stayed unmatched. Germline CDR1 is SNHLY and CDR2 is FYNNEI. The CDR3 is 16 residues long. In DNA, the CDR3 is TGTGCCAGCAGCCAAGTCCGGGACAGGGTTTCTTCTGAAGCTTTCTTT. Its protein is CASSQVRDRVSSEAFF.

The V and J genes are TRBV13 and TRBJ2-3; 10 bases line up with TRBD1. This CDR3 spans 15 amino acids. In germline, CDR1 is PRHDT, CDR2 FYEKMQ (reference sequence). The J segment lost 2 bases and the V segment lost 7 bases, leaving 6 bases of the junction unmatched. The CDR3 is CASNPDRGNTDTQYF. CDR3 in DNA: TGTGCCAGCAACCCGGACAGGGGGAACACAGATACGCAGTATTTT.

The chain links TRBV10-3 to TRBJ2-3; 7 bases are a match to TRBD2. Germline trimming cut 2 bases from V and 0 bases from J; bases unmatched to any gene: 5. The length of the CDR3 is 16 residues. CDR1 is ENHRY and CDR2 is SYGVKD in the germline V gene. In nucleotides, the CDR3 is TGTGCCATCAGTGAGGGGCTGGGGGGGAGCACAGATACGCAGTATTTT. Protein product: CAISEGLGGSTDTQYF.

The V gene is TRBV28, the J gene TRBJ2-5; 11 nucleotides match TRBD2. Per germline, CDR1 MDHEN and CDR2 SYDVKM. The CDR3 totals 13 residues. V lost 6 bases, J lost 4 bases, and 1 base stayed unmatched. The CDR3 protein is CASSLAGGETQYF. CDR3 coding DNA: TGTGCCAGCAGCCTAGCGGGGGGAGAGACCCAGTACTTC.

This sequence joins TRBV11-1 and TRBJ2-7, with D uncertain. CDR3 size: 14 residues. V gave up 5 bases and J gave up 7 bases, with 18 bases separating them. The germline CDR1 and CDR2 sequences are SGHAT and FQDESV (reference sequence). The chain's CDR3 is CASSRLSGLREQYF. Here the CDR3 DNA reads TGTGCCAGCAGCCGGCTTTCTGGGCTAAGAGAGCAGTACTTC.

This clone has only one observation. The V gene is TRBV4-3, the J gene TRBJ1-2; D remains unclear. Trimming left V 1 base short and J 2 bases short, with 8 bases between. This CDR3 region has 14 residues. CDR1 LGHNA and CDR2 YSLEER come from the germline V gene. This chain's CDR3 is CASSQGEGNYGYTF. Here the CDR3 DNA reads TGCGCCAGCAGCCAAGGGGAGGGAAACTATGGCTACACCTTC.

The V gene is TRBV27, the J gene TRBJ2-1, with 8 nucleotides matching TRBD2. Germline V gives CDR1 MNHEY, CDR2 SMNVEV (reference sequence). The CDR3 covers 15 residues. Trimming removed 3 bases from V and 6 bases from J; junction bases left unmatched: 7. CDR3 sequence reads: CASSFSVAGINEQFF. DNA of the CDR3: TGTGCCAGCAGTTTCTCGGTAGCGGGAATCAATGAGCAGTTCTTC.

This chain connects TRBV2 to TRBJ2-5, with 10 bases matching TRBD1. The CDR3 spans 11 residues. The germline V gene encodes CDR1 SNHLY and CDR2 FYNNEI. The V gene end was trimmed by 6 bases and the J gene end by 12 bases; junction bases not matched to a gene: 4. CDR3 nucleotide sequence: TGTGCCAGCAGGGGACAGGGGAACAAGTACTTC. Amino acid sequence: CASRGQGNKYF.